The T cell receptor beta chain under discussion was sequenced for a study of patients and donors after allogeneic stem cell transplantation. TCRdb recomputed calls from the RT-PCR reads with MiXCR, one row per CDR3 protein. The sample holds some 960,000 distinct CDR3 sequences, 15% to 20% seen once. The CDR3 totals 14 residues. The ends were cut back, 4 bases at V and 4 bases at J, with 14 bases in the middle. The sequencing input was blood, either unsorted or a sorted T cell fraction (not recorded which). The gene calls are TRBV12-3 or TRBV12-4 and TRBJ2-7; D gene uncertain. The TCR originated in a human donor who was either an allogeneic HSCT recipient or a stem cell or donor lymphocyte infusion donor (not recorded which). It is not recorded whose cells these are; they may come from a transplant donor. CDR3 in DNA: TGTGCCAGCAGTTCTACAGACTCAGTTTACGAGCAGTACTTC. Translation: CASSSTDSVYEQYF.